This T cell receptor (beta chain) was captured by sequencing in a study of blood T cell repertoires in COVID-19. About the study: The United States, Italy and Spain provided the acute and convalescent COVID-19 samples.

Germline V gene data show CDR1 as MDHEN and CDR2 as SYDVKM. V gave up 1 base and J gave up 1 base; unmatched junction bases: 7. The length of the CDR3 is 18 residues. Original methodology: Nucleated cell number was recorded as an estimate derived from reference gene primer amplification. The repertoire was sequenced with immunoSEQ multiplex PCR; TCRdb's copy has only in-frame clones and lacks some. V and J calls and clone size are as listed in that table; D and trimming were resolved from the DNA. Among 150,000 to 200,000 clones listed, approximately 85% were seen once. The clonotype was recovered from a human donor with active or convalescent COVID-19. The donor label of this sample is uncertain. The gene calls are TRBV28 and TRBJ1-6; 7 bases map to TRBD1. Material for sequencing was peripheral blood. Here the CDR3 reads CASSLFKGAGSYNSPLHF. The CDR3 DNA follows: TGTGCCAGCAGTTTATTCAAGGGGGCGGGTTCCTATAATTCACCCCTCCACTTT.